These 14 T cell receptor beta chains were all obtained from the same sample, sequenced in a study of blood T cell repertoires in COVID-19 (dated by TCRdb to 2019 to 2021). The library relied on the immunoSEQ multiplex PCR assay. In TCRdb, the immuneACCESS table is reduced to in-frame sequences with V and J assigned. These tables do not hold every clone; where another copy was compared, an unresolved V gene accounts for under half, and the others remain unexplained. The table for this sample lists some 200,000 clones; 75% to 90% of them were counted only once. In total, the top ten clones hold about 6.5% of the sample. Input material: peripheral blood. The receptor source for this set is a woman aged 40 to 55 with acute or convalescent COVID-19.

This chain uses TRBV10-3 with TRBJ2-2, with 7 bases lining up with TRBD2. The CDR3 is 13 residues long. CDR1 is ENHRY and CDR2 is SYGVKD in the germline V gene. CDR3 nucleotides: TGTGCGGGGAGGGAAGTGGTCAACGGGGAGCTGTTTTTT. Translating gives CAGREVVNGELFF.

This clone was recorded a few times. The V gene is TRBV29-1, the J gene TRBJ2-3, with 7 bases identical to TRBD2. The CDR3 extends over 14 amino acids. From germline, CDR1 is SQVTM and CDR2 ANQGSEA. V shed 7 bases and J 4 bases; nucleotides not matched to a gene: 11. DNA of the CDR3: TGCAGCGGAGGGCGGGGGTCCACCGCAGATACGCAGTATTTT. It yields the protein CSGGRGSTADTQYF.

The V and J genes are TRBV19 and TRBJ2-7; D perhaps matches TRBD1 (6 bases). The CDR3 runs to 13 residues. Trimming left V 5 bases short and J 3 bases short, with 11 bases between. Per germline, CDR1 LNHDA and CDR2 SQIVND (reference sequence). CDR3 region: CASSLQTGYEQYF. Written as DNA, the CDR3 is TGTGCCAGTAGTCTCCAGACAGGCTACGAGCAGTACTTC.

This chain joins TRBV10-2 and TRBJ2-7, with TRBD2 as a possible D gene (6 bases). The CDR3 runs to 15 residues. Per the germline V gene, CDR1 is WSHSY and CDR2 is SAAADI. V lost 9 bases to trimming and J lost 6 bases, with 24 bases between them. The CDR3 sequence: CASNYGRDLEVEQYF. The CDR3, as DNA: TGCGCCAGTAATTATGGACGGGACTTAGAGGTCGAGCAGTACTTC.

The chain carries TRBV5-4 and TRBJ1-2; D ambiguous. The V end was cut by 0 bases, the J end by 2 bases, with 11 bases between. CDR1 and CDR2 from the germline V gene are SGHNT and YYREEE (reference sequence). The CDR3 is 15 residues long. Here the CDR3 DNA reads TGTGCCAGCAGCTTGGGCCGACAAGGAAACTATGGCTACACCTTC. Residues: CASSLGRQGNYGYTF.

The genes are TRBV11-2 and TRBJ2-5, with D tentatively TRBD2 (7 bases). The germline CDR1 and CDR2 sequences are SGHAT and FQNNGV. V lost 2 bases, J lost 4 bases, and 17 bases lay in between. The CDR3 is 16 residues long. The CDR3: CASSLTGGAVGETQYF. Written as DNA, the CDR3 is TGTGCCAGCAGCTTAACTGGGGGGGCAGTGGGAGAGACCCAGTACTTC.

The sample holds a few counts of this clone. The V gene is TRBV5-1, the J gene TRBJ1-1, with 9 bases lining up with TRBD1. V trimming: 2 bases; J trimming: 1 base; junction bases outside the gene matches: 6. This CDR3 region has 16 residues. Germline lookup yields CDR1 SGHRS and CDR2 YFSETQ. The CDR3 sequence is CASSLGTGPKNTEAFF. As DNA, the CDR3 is TGCGCCAGCAGCTTAGGGACAGGGCCCAAGAACACTGAAGCTTTCTTT.

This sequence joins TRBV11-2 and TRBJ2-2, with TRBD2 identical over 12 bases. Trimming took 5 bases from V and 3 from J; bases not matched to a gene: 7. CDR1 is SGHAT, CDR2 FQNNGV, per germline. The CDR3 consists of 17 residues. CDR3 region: CASSRGGLAGYTGELFF. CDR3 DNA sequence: TGTGCCAGCAGCCGAGGGGGACTAGCGGGTTACACCGGGGAGCTGTTTTTT.

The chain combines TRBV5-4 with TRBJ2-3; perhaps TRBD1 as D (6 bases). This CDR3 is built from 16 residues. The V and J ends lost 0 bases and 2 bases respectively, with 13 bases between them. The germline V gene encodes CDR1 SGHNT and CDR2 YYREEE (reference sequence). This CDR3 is CASSLGGQRFTDTQYF. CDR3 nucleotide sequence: TGTGCCAGCAGCTTGGGTGGACAGCGCTTCACAGATACGCAGTATTTT.

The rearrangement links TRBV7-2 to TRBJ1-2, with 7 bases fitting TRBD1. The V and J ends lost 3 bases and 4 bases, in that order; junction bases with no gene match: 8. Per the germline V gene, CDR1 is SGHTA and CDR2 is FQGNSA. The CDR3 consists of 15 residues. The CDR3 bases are TGTGCCAGCAGCTTGGCTCCAGGGGACAGCTATGGCTACACCTTC. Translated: CASSLAPGDSYGYTF.

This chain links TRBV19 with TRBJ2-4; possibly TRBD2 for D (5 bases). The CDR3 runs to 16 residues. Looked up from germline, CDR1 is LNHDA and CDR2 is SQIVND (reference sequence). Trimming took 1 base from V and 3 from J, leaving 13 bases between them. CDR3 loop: CASSIVGRGHKNIQYF. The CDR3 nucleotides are TGTGCCAGTAGTATAGTAGGTCGAGGGCACAAAAACATTCAGTACTTC.

As DNA, the CDR3 is TGTGCCAGCAGCTCCACAGAATATGGTGAAAAACTGTTTTTT. It translates to CASSSTEYGEKLFF. This sequence joins TRBV7-9 and TRBJ1-4; D is unclear. The CDR3 runs 14 residues. Germline lookup yields CDR1 SEHNR and CDR2 FQNEAQ (reference sequence). The ends were cut back, 4 bases at V and 7 bases at J, with 13 bases in the middle.

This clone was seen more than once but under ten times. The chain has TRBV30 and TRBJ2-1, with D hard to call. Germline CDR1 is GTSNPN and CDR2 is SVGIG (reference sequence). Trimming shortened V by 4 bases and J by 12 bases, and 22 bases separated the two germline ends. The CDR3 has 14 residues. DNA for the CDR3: TGTGCCTGGACCTTAGTTGCCCGCGGTCCGGGGCAGTTCTTC. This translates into CAWTLVARGPGQFF.

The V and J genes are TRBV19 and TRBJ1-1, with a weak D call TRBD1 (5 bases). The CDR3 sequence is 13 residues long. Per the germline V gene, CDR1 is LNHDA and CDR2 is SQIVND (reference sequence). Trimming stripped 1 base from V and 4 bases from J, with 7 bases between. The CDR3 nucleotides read TGTGCCAGTAGTATAGGGGGCTTCACTGAAGCTTTCTTT. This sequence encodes CASSIGGFTEAFF.